This TCR beta chain was observed in a study of T cells in Graves' hyperthyroidism and ophthalmopathy. At least ten counts were recorded for this clonotype. Using approximately 10 ml of fresh peripheral blood, PBMCs were prepared. The TCR beta CDR3 regions underwent amplification using RNA transcripts as the source. First-round RT-PCR targeting the TCR CDR3 was performed with the HTBI primer set. In TCRdb, the multiplex PCR reads were re-called with MiXCR into one record per CDR3 protein. This sample has about half a million distinct CDR3 sequences, with about 24% found just once. CDR1 MNHEY and CDR2 SVGAGI come from the germline V gene. CDR3 length equals 13 residues. Trimming at V came to 6 bases and at J to 7 bases, leaving 8 bases not matched to a gene.

The origin of this receptor is a woman aged 25 to 39 with Graves' ophthalmopathy. The chain joins TRBV6-5 to TRBJ2-5; TRBD1 aligns across 7 bases. The sample was blood. DNA of the CDR3: TGTGCCAGCAGCCTGGGACAGCGGAGGACCCAGTACTTC. Its protein product is CASSLGQRRTQYF.